This entry concerns a single T cell receptor (beta chain). This clonotype was seen repeatedly, ten times or more. There is no known antigen for this receptor. Per-nucleotide qualities are absent, and no much larger clonotype sits a single base away. These data come from a study of patients with pleural tuberculosis (dated by TCRdb to the mid-2010s). Taken from the germline V gene, the CDR1 and CDR2 loops are MNHEY and SVGEGT. Including the terminal cysteine and phenylalanine, the CDR3 comprises 14 residues. CDR3 DNA only is kept here, 42 bases in frame from base 1. Relative to germline, V is missing 2 bases and J is missing 7 bases, with 7 bases of the junction outside any gene match. TCRdb lists the instrument as Illumina Genome Analyzer IIx. Through fastp at Q25 and MiXCR, TCRdb rebuilt clones from the public reads, retaining in-frame beta chains. Rows are unified per CDR3 protein, each entry keeping the most common DNA and genes. The sample yields 40,000 to 55,000 distinct CDR3 sequences; 5.5% to 8% were counted once. The ten largest clones add up to about a sixth of the sample.

The chain is assembled from TRBV6-2 or TRBV6-3 and TRBJ2-5, with 7 central nucleotides matching TRBD2. The clonotype was recovered from a human donor with pleural tuberculosis. The nucleotide sequence is given as TGTGCCAGCAGTTACGCGAGGAGGGAGGGGACCCAGTACTTC. Translated, it reads CASSYARREGTQYF.